This T cell receptor (beta chain) is drawn from a study of blood T cell repertoires in COVID-19 (dated by TCRdb to 2018 to 2021). About the study as a whole: Collaborator samples came from the United States, Italy and Spain and covered acute and convalescent phases of COVID-19. The prospective study material was composed of cDNA or gDNA derived from T cells, B-cell-depleted T cells, or PBMCs. The dataset comprised deeply sampled blood TCRbeta repertoires from subjects exposed to, actively infected with, or recovered from COVID-19. A freely available public database, intended as a resource for researchers studying the immune response to SARS-CoV-2, is where the repertoires were released. The samples were drawn from the first 160 participants of the ongoing ImmuneRACE study and from 1,254 subjects provided by 6 global collaborators. The sample metadata nearly always contained a de-identified subject ID, COVID-19 status, age in years and sex. HLA class I and class II types, where available, came from metadata supplied by the sample provider rather than from assay-based typing.

The CDR3 starts with the cysteine, ends with the phenylalanine, and has 13 residues. Of the read, only the CDR3 DNA is kept; its 39 bases are in frame from base 1. As encoded in the germline V gene, CDR1 is SGHTA while CDR2 is FQGTGA. V has 6 bases trimmed and J has 4 bases trimmed; junction bases matching no gene number 4. TCRbeta CDR3 regions were amplified from genomic DNA using the immunoSEQ Assay, a bias-controlled multiplex PCR. The authors processed their data as follows. The number of nucleated cells in each sample was estimated from the amplification of reference gene primers within the assay. To quantify the absolute abundance of each unique TCRbeta CDR3 rearrangement, sequence reads were collapsed and filtered. For each sample, productive Simpson clonality was calculated by taking the square root of Simpson's diversity index across productive rearrangements. Here the immuneACCESS table is served through TCRdb, limited to in-frame sequences with V and J called. Missing clones are a known gap in these copies; in checked studies unresolved V genes cover under half, and the rest lacks a known reason. For V, J and clone size, that table is used; D and trimming come from the DNA. The table for this sample lists 200,000 to 300,000 clones; 84% of them were counted only once. Jointly, the top ten make up 4.2% of the sample.

Collaborating institutions collected whole blood in K2EDTA tubes following their own protocols. Collaborator samples were shipped for TCRbeta analysis as frozen whole blood, isolated PBMCs, or DNA extracted from either sample type. On this clone: Its antigen is currently not known. The record has no base qualities; no much larger clone is one base away.

Overall study results and their limits: The amount of clinical and demographic metadata varied by source and participant and was provided uncurated.

The sample was peripheral blood. The V and J genes are TRBV7-3 and TRBJ1-1; 8 bases in between match TRBD1. The clonotype was recovered from a man between 60 and 75 years old with acute or convalescent COVID-19. The CDR3 region: CASSQDRGTEAFF. The nucleotide sequence reads as follows: TGTGCCAGCAGTCAAGACAGGGGCACTGAAGCTTTCTTT.